This note documents a single TCR beta chain sequence. The data belong to a study of blood T cell repertoires in COVID-19. Seattle researchers signed up patients amid active infection and tracked them longitudinally. V lost 4 bases and J 8 bases, leaving 22 bases between the germline ends. Germline V gene sequence: CDR1 SGHNT, CDR2 YYREEE (reference sequence). This CDR3 has 16 residues. Sequencing used immunoSEQ multiplex PCR; TCRdb keeps in-frame clones, though not all of them. The sample lists a few hundred thousand clones, around 88% occurring once. Sample: peripheral blood. The J gene is TRBJ2-1, the V gene TRBV5-4; the D is unclear. This TCR was recovered from a woman aged 45-65 years with COVID-19, enrolled during active disease. CDR3 DNA sequence: TGTGCCAGCAGCCCAGCACCTGGGCTCCCGCAGGATGAGCAGTTCTTC. Its protein product is CASSPAPGLPQDEQFF.